These 30 T cell receptor beta chains share one sample of origin, sequenced in a study of cytomegalovirus exposure and HLA in healthy donors (dated by TCRdb to 2017 to 2019). Library prep was done by the immunoSEQ multiplex PCR assay. For the multiplex PCR, a mixture combining 60 forward primers for TCR Vbeta segments and 13 reverse primers for TCR Jbeta segments was used. Not all clones reach the TCRdb copy of this immuneACCESS table, which keeps in-frame sequences only. Checked studies attribute under half of the gap to unresolved V genes and leave the rest unexplained. For this sample the table gives 150,000 to 200,000 clones, of which under 85% were detected only once. Around 3% of the sample is held by the ten biggest clonotypes. The sample was PBMCs. These receptors were taken from a female donor in good health and CMV-seronegative.

This chain uses TRBV2 with TRBJ1-2, with 10 positions matching TRBD1. Germline loops: CDR1 SNHLY, CDR2 FYNNEI. The CDR3 totals 14 residues. J gave up 8 bases and V 5 bases, and 8 bases lay outside the gene matches. CDR3 loop: CASSPRGQGQGYTF. The CDR3 nucleotides read TGTGCCAGCAGTCCTAGGGGACAGGGGCAAGGCTACACCTTC.

The V call is TRBV6-1, the J call TRBJ1-1; TRBD1 is a possible D gene (6 bases). The CDR3 covers 14 residues. With 3 bases removed from V and 0 bases from J, the gap between germline ends came to 8 bases. Germline loops: CDR1 MNHNS, CDR2 SASEGT. CDR3 sequence (DNA): TGTGCCAGCAGTGAGGGACAAATGAACACTGAAGCTTTCTTT. Translated, it gives CASSEGQMNTEAFF.

The chain has TRBV29-1 and TRBJ1-1, with 7 nucleotides matching TRBD1. Per the germline V gene, CDR1 is SQVTM and CDR2 is ANQGSEA. After removal of 2 bases from V and 4 bases from J, the junction contained 1 base not matched to a gene. This CDR3 contains 12 residues. CDR3 amino acids: CSVEKGATEAFF. CDR3 sequence (DNA): TGCAGCGTTGAAAAGGGGGCCACTGAAGCTTTCTTT.

This rearrangement joins TRBV19 to TRBJ2-1, with 8 bases fitting TRBD1. From germline, CDR1 is LNHDA and CDR2 SQIVND (reference sequence). The CDR3 contains 15 residues. The J segment lost 1 base and the V segment lost 5 bases, leaving 4 bases of the junction unmatched. DNA for the CDR3: TGTGCCAGTAGTCAACAGGGGGAGTCCTACAATGAGCAGTTCTTC. Encoded protein: CASSQQGESYNEQFF.

This clone was seen once. The chain recombines TRBV7-8 with TRBJ2-5; TRBD1 matches 7 bases. After removal of 5 bases from V and 5 bases from J, the junction contained 5 bases not matched to a gene. Germline assignment: CDR1 SGHVS and CDR2 FQNEAQ. The CDR3 runs to 13 residues. In DNA, the CDR3 is TGTGCCAGCAGCGAGGGGACAGCCGAGACCCAGTACTTC. Residues: CASSEGTAETQYF.

The chain employs TRBV11-2 and TRBJ1-2, with TRBD1 matching 9 bases. V gave up 5 bases and J gave up 4 bases; unmatched junction bases: 5. CDR1 and CDR2 (germline): SGHAT, FQNNGV. This CDR3 comprises 14 residues. The CDR3 DNA reads TGTGCCAGCAGCCCACAGGGGGCTGGCTATGGCTACACCTTC. It encodes CASSPQGAGYGYTF.

This clone was observed a handful of times. V is TRBV25-1 and J is TRBJ2-3; the D is unclear. CDR3 length equals 15 residues. V was clipped by 2 bases and J by 3 bases, with 12 bases between them. Germline V gene lookup returns CDR1 MGHDK and CDR2 SYGVNS. CDR3 nucleotides: TGTGCCAGCAGTGAAAATCAGGCTTCGACAGATACGCAGTATTTT. This translates into CASSENQASTDTQYF.

The V and J genes are TRBV5-1 and TRBJ2-7; D is possibly TRBD1 (6 bases). Germline assignment: CDR1 SGHRS and CDR2 YFSETQ. Trimming cost V 2 bases and J 3 bases, with 12 bases left between them. The length of the CDR3 is 14 residues. The CDR3 reads CASSFRQASYEQYF. As DNA, the CDR3 is TGCGCCAGCAGCTTTAGACAGGCGAGCTACGAGCAGTACTTC.

This clone has just one count. The V call is TRBV28, the J call TRBJ1-4, with D maybe TRBD1 (5 bases). Germline V gene lookup returns CDR1 MDHEN and CDR2 SYDVKM. Between the trimmed V and J ends, which lost 3 bases and 8 bases, there was a span of 13 bases. The CDR3 runs 14 residues. The CDR3 DNA reads TGTGCCAGCAGTTTGAGGACCGGGGGGGAAAAACTGTTTTTT. Translation: CASSLRTGGEKLFF.

V is TRBV6-5 and J is TRBJ1-1, with D maybe TRBD1 (5 bases). Trimming left V 0 bases short and J 5 bases short, with 13 bases between. This CDR3 has 15 residues. Looked up from germline, CDR1 is MNHEY and CDR2 is SVGAGI. The CDR3 is CASSYSSTGETEAFF. For the CDR3, the DNA is TGTGCCAGCAGTTACTCCTCGACGGGGGAGACTGAAGCTTTCTTT.

This chain joins TRBV5-4 and TRBJ1-1; D is unclear. Germline loops: CDR1 SGHNT, CDR2 YYREEE (reference sequence). Trimming took 4 bases from V and 3 from J, leaving 13 bases between them. This CDR3 region has 14 residues. The CDR3 DNA is TGTGCCAGCAGCGAGGGTCTCGGGGACACTGAAGCTTTCTTT. Protein product: CASSEGLGDTEAFF. Full variable domain (rest looked up from reference TRBV5-4 and TRBJ1-1): ETGVTQSPTHLIKTRGQQVTLRCSSQSGHNTVSWYQQALGQGPQFIFQYYREEENGRGNFPPRFSGLQFPNYSSELNVNALELDDSALYLCASSEGLGDTEAFFGQGTRLTVV.

This clone has a handful of counts. The rearrangement links TRBV19 to TRBJ2-7; TRBD1 matches at 9 bases. The CDR3 contains 15 residues. Germline V gene lookup returns CDR1 LNHDA and CDR2 SQIVND (reference sequence). V was pared by 5 bases and J by 1 base, with 6 bases of the junction left unmatched. The CDR3, as DNA: TGTGCCAGTAGTGGCTGGGACAGGGAATCCTACGAGCAGTACTTC. As protein: CASSGWDRESYEQYF.

This chain connects TRBV18 to TRBJ1-6, with D possibly being TRBD1 (5 bases). V was pared by 6 bases and J by 9 bases, with 18 bases between. CDR1 and CDR2 from the germline V gene are KGHSH and LQKENI. CDR3 length: 15 residues. The CDR3 nucleotides are TGTGCCAGCTCCGCCGTCGGGAGGGGCGGTTCACCCCTCCACTTT. It yields the protein CASSAVGRGGSPLHF.

J is TRBJ2-2 and V is TRBV7-6; 8 nucleotides agree with TRBD2. Per the germline V gene, CDR1 is SGHVS and CDR2 is FNYEAQ. The CDR3 totals 18 residues. Unmatched junction bases numbered 8, after V lost 2 bases and J lost 0 bases. The CDR3 bases are TGTGCCAGCAGCTTATCCCGGGAGGGGCCCACGAACACCGGGGAGCTGTTTTTT. Translating gives CASSLSREGPTNTGELFF.

As regards this clone: One junction end does not reproduce the germline sequence, and a read error may be involved. The V call is TRBV5-6, the J call TRBJ2-7; possibly TRBD2 for D (6 bases). The CDR3 loop spans 11 amino acids. From germline, CDR1 is SGHDT and CDR2 YYEEEE. CDR3 sequence reads: CASSLKGLEDF. The CDR3 coding sequence is TGTGCCAGCAGCTTGAAGGGACTTGAGGACTTC. Drawing the rest from reference TRBV5-6 and TRBJ2-7, the complete variable domain is DAGVTQSPTHLIKTRGQQVTLRCSPKSGHDTVSWYQQALGQGPQFIFQYYEEEERQRGNFPDRFSGHQFPNYSSELNVNALLLGDSALYLCASSLKGLEDFGPGTRLTVT.

The V call is TRBV9, the J call TRBJ2-5, with TRBD2 identical over 12 bases. Trimming took 5 bases from V and 1 from J; bases not matched to a gene: 3. The CDR3 consists of 15 residues. CDR1 is SGDLS and CDR2 is YYNGEE in the germline V gene. CDR3 residues: CASRAGLAGQETQYF. CDR3 coding DNA: TGTGCCAGCAGAGCGGGACTAGCGGGCCAAGAGACCCAGTACTTC.

This chain joins TRBV5-1 and TRBJ2-3, with a possible D match to TRBD1 (5 bases). The length of the CDR3 is 17 residues. V dropped 5 bases and J dropped 2 bases, with 21 bases sitting between them. The V gene's germline CDR1 is SGHRS and CDR2 YFSETQ. This CDR3 is CASSLQASAANTDTQYF. The CDR3, as DNA: TGCGCCAGCAGTCTACAGGCCTCAGCCGCCAACACAGATACGCAGTATTTT.

This clone occurred many times. The chain uses TRBV10-3 and TRBJ1-1, with D possibly matching TRBD1 (5 bases). The CDR3 extends over 14 amino acids. Germline V gene data show CDR1 as ENHRY and CDR2 as SYGVKD. V dropped 3 bases and J dropped 1 base, with 9 bases sitting between them. The CDR3 loop is CAISELGGNTEAFF. CDR3 nucleotide sequence: TGTGCCATCAGTGAACTGGGGGGGAACACTGAAGCTTTCTTT.

V and J are TRBV19 and TRBJ1-5; TRBD1 agrees at 10 bases. Germline CDR1 LNHDA, CDR2 SQIVND (reference sequence). The CDR3 extends over 19 amino acids. The trim removed 6 bases at V and 0 bases at J, leaving 14 bases unmatched. In nucleotides, the CDR3 is TGTGCCAGTAGACCCGGCAGGGGACAGGGGAACATTAGCAATCAGCCCCAGCATTTT. Translating it yields CASRPGRGQGNISNQPQHF. Complete variable domain (other parts from reference TRBV19 and TRBJ1-5): DGGITQSPKYLFRKEGQNVTLSCEQNLNHDAMYWYRQDPGQGLRLIYYSQIVNDFQKGDIAEGYSVSREKKESFPLTVTSAQKNPTAFYLCASRPGRGQGNISNQPQHFGDGTRLSIL.

This chain joins TRBV18 and TRBJ2-1; 9 bases are shared with TRBD2. V gave up 0 bases and J gave up 9 bases; unmatched junction bases: 6. The germline V gene encodes CDR1 KGHSH and CDR2 LQKENI. The CDR3 loop spans 15 amino acids. CDR3 in DNA: TGTGCCAGCTCACCACCGGCGGGAGGGTCGACTGAGCAGTTCTTC. Its protein is CASSPPAGGSTEQFF.

This clone was picked up a small number of times. The J gene is TRBJ2-5, the V gene TRBV5-1; D gene uncertain. Trimming stripped 0 bases from V and 4 bases from J, with 10 bases between. From germline, CDR1 is SGHRS and CDR2 YFSETQ. This CDR3 is built from 14 residues. The CDR3 reads CASSLVDPRETQYF. CDR3 sequence (DNA): TGCGCCAGCAGCTTGGTCGATCCGAGAGAGACCCAGTACTTC.

The rearrangement links TRBV18 to TRBJ1-1; no clear D. The CDR3 extends over 13 amino acids. Trimming removed 2 bases at V and 0 bases at J, with 4 bases between. Germline V gene sequence: CDR1 KGHSH, CDR2 LQKENI. The CDR3 DNA sequence: TGTGCCAGCTCACCAGGGCTGAACACTGAAGCTTTCTTT. It translates to CASSPGLNTEAFF.

The chain recombines TRBV2 with TRBJ2-5; the D gene is possibly TRBD2 (7 bases). The germline V gene has CDR1 SNHLY and CDR2 FYNNEI. CDR3 length: 15 amino acids. Trimming left V 1 base short and J 6 bases short, with 15 bases between. The CDR3 loop reads CASSEEGGPRKTQYF. The DNA for the CDR3 is TGTGCCAGCAGTGAAGAGGGGGGGCCCCGGAAGACCCAGTACTTC.

This clone was seen a single time. This sequence joins TRBV9 and TRBJ2-5; 11 bases are a match to TRBD2. CDR3 size: 16 residues. Germline CDR1 reads SGDLS; CDR2 reads YYNGEE. The ends lost 4 bases at V and 0 bases at J; junction bases unmatched: 5. The CDR3 DNA reads TGTGCCAGCAGCTCCAGACTAGCGGGGTACCAAGAGACCCAGTACTTC. Translation: CASSSRLAGYQETQYF.

J is TRBJ2-2 and V is TRBV6-5; D is ambiguous. V was pared by 6 bases and J by 6 bases, with 11 bases between. This CDR3 has 13 residues. Germline-derived CDR1 and CDR2 are MNHEY and SVGAGI. This CDR3 is CASRRDSAGELFF. The CDR3 bases are TGTGCCAGCAGGCGAGACTCGGCCGGGGAGCTGTTTTTT.

The rearrangement joins TRBV4-1 to TRBJ2-1; the match to TRBD2 covers 8 bases. The CDR3 loop spans 16 amino acids. Trimming cost V 1 base and J 6 bases; bases outside gene matches: 8. In germline, CDR1 is MGHRA, CDR2 YSYEKL. The CDR3, as DNA: TGCGCCAGCAGCCAAGTCCGTGGCCTAGCGGGCAATGAGCAGTTCTTC. Residues: CASSQVRGLAGNEQFF.

CDR3 DNA sequence: TGTGCCATCAGTGGACGGGACACCGGAGCCTACGAGCAGTACTTC. Protein sequence: CAISGRDTGAYEQYF. J is TRBJ2-7 and V is TRBV10-3, with a tentative D call TRBD1 (6 bases). Germline V gene data show CDR1 as ENHRY and CDR2 as SYGVKD. CDR3 length equals 15 residues. V shed 4 bases and J shed 2 bases, with 15 bases lying between them.

The chain recombines TRBV2 with TRBJ1-3; 9 bases map to TRBD1. The length of the CDR3 is 16 residues. Per germline, CDR1 SNHLY and CDR2 FYNNEI. Germline trimming cut 10 bases from V and 3 bases from J; bases unmatched to any gene: 13. The CDR3: CATKGRTGVGGNTIYF. The CDR3 region has the DNA TGTGCCACCAAGGGGCGGACAGGGGTGGGTGGAAACACCATATATTTT.

The chain combines TRBV29-1 with TRBJ1-1; 9 nucleotides align to TRBD1. The CDR3 is made up of 17 amino acids. CDR1 SQVTM and CDR2 ANQGSEA come from the germline V gene. V lost 0 bases to trimming and J lost 0 bases; unmatched junction nucleotides: 8. This CDR3 is CSVEELPGQGLNTEAFF. CDR3 nucleotides: TGCAGCGTTGAAGAGCTCCCTGGACAGGGGCTGAACACTGAAGCTTTCTTT.

J is TRBJ2-1 and V is TRBV19; TRBD2 matches 8 bases. This CDR3 has 14 amino acids. Germline CDR1 is LNHDA and CDR2 is SQIVND (reference sequence). V lost 7 bases, J lost 7 bases, and 9 bases stayed unmatched. This chain's CDR3 is CASTQKSSGNEQFF. CDR3 bases: TGTGCCAGTACCCAAAAGTCTAGCGGGAATGAGCAGTTCTTC.